The 25 T cell receptor beta chains below all came from one sample that was sequenced in a study of preoperative IRX-2 immunotherapy in early breast cancer. Assay used: immunoSEQ multiplex PCR; TCRdb lists only in-frame clones, some missing. The sample yields about 34,000 clones, nearly 95% seen once. The sample's treatment: preoperative locoregional IRX-2 cytokine immunotherapy. The specimen was collected from a patient treated with IRX-2 immunotherapy. All receptors come from a human donor with breast cancer.

The chain has TRBV19 and TRBJ2-1, with TRBD2 as a possible D gene (5 bases). Trimming cost V 5 bases and J 7 bases, with 18 bases left between them. This CDR3 is 15 amino acids long. Germline assignment: CDR1 LNHDA and CDR2 SQIVND (reference sequence). CDR3 nucleotides: TGTGCCAGTAGTGCTAGGACCTACCGAGGGAATGAGCAGTTCTTC. It codes for CASSARTYRGNEQFF.

This chain uses TRBV30 with TRBJ1-1; tentatively, D is TRBD1 (5 bases). The CDR3 spans 16 residues. Trimming cost V 0 bases and J 5 bases, with 19 bases left between them. CDR1 and CDR2 from the germline V gene are GTSNPN and SVGIG (reference sequence). Here the CDR3 DNA reads TGTGCCTGGAGTGTACTTAGGGGACTGAGAAAGACTGAAGCTTTCTTT. This sequence encodes CAWSVLRGLRKTEAFF.

This clone was observed a single time. The chain combines TRBV29-1 with TRBJ1-4, with 7 nucleotides matching TRBD1. V lost 0 bases, J lost 10 bases, and 2 bases stayed unmatched. Germline V gene sequence: CDR1 SQVTM, CDR2 ANQGSEA. The CDR3 is made up of 12 amino acids. DNA for the CDR3: TGCAGCGTTGAAGAATACAGGGGAAAACTGTTTTTT. Its protein is CSVEEYRGKLFF.

This chain links TRBV18 with TRBJ1-3, with D unclear. Germline assignment: CDR1 KGHSH and CDR2 LQKENI. CDR3 length: 14 residues. V was clipped by 2 bases and J by 0 bases, with 5 bases between them. In DNA, the CDR3 is TGTGCCAGCTCACCAAGTCGCTCTGGAAACACCATATATTTT. Residues: CASSPSRSGNTIYF.

The chain combines TRBV6-5 with TRBJ2-5; the match to TRBD2 covers 8 bases. With V trimmed by 7 bases and J by 3 bases, 1 base remained unmatched. Per the germline V gene, CDR1 is MNHEY and CDR2 is SVGAGI. The CDR3 is made up of 12 amino acids. This chain's CDR3 is CASKTSEETQYF. CDR3 DNA: TGTGCCAGCAAGACTAGCGAAGAGACCCAGTACTTC.

This clone is a singleton in its sample. The genes are TRBV27 and TRBJ1-1; D unclear. The germline V and J ends were trimmed by 8 bases and 3 bases, with 13 bases remaining between them. The CDR3 is made up of 13 amino acids. Germline V gene sequence: CDR1 MNHEY, CDR2 SMNVEV (reference sequence). In DNA, the CDR3 is TGTGCCAGCTTTAGGACCGGCCACACTGAAGCTTTCTTT. Translated, it gives CASFRTGHTEAFF.

The chain combines TRBV5-6 with TRBJ2-5; D not resolved. The CDR3 sequence is 17 residues long. Germline CDR1 and CDR2: SGHDT and YYEEEE. V dropped 3 bases and J dropped 5 bases, with 23 bases sitting between them. The CDR3 region has the DNA TGTGCCAGCAGCTACATGGTCCAGCGTGGGGTGGGGGAGACCCAGTACTTC. This sequence encodes CASSYMVQRGVGETQYF. The full variable domain, in which reference TRBV5-6 and TRBJ2-5 provide the parts outside the CDR3, is DAGVTQSPTHLIKTRGQQVTLRCSPKSGHDTVSWYQQALGQGPQFIFQYYEEEERQRGNFPDRFSGHQFPNYSSELNVNALLLGDSALYLCASSYMVQRGVGETQYFGPGTRLLVL.

The rearrangement uses TRBV6-4 and TRBJ2-3; the D gene is possibly TRBD1 (5 bases). Germline V CDR1 and CDR2: MRHNA, SNTAGT. V shed 0 bases and J shed 2 bases, with 9 bases lying between them. This CDR3 has 15 residues. The CDR3 sequence is CASSDSTVHTDTQYF. The CDR3 nucleotides are TGTGCCAGCAGTGACTCGACAGTGCACACAGATACGCAGTATTTT.

V gene TRBV5-1 combines with J gene TRBJ2-1; TRBD1 or TRBD2 may be the D gene (5 bases each). The CDR3 totals 15 residues. The V and J ends lost 0 bases and 7 bases respectively, with 14 bases between them. Germline V gene data show CDR1 as SGHRS and CDR2 as YFSETQ. DNA of the CDR3: TGCGCCAGCAGCTTGGCGAGGGGCAGTCCGAATGAGCAGTTCTTC. This translates into CASSLARGSPNEQFF.

V usage is TRBV28 and J usage is TRBJ2-3, with 9 bases fitting TRBD2. After removal of 3 bases from V and 5 bases from J, the junction contained 9 bases not matched to a gene. The length of the CDR3 is 16 residues. The germline gives CDR1 MDHEN, CDR2 SYDVKM. The CDR3 DNA sequence: TGTGCCAGCAGTTTGAGTCGAGTAGCGGGAGAAGATACGCAGTATTTT. Amino acid sequence: CASSLSRVAGEDTQYF. Drawing the rest from reference TRBV28 and TRBJ2-3, the complete variable domain is DVKVTQSSRYLVKRTGEKVFLECVQDMDHENMFWYRQDPGLGLRLIYFSYDVKMKEKGDIPEGYSVSREKKERFSLILESASTNQTSMYLCASSLSRVAGEDTQYFGPGTRLTVL.

This clone showed up just once. The V gene is TRBV20-1, the J gene TRBJ2-1, with 8 bases identical to TRBD2. V lost 6 bases and J lost 14; bases outside the gene matches: 9. The CDR3 is made up of 11 amino acids. Germline V CDR1 and CDR2: DFQATT, SNEGSKA (reference sequence). CDR3 nucleotides: TGCAGTGCGTCACTAGCGGCTTGGGAGTTCTTC. It specifies CSASLAAWEFF.

The rearrangement uses TRBV11-1 and TRBJ2-5, with a weak D call TRBD1 (6 bases). The CDR3 covers 14 residues. Between the trimmed V and J ends, which lost 2 bases and 1 base, there was a span of 8 bases. CDR1 and CDR2 (germline): SGHAT, FQDESV (reference sequence). In DNA, the CDR3 is TGTGCCAGCAGCTTAAGCAGGGGCCAAGAGACCCAGTACTTC. This codes for CASSLSRGQETQYF.

The chain employs TRBV25-1 and TRBJ2-2, with 8 bases lining up with TRBD2. There are 16 residues in the CDR3. Per germline, CDR1 MGHDK and CDR2 SYGVNS. V shed 6 bases and J 4 bases; nucleotides not matched to a gene: 10. The CDR3 region is CASRIAGGGATGELFF. In nucleotides, the CDR3 is TGTGCCAGCAGGATCGCGGGGGGAGGGGCCACCGGGGAGCTGTTTTTT.

The V and J genes are TRBV7-9 and TRBJ2-3; tentatively, D is TRBD2 (5 bases). Germline V gives CDR1 SEHNR, CDR2 FQNEAQ (reference sequence). V lost 3 bases to trimming and J lost 2 bases, with 9 bases between them. This CDR3 is built from 14 residues. The CDR3 DNA reads as TGTGCCAGCAGCTTCGGGGTCTTCACAGATACGCAGTATTTT. Protein: CASSFGVFTDTQYF.

This sequence joins TRBV7-3 and TRBJ2-5; TRBD2 aligns across 9 bases. The CDR3 is 15 residues long. CDR1 is SGHTA, CDR2 FQGTGA, per germline. Unmatched junction bases numbered 5, after V lost 2 bases and J lost 4 bases. The CDR3 protein is CASSLAGGPVETQYF. CDR3 in DNA: TGTGCCAGCAGCTTAGCGGGAGGGCCGGTAGAGACCCAGTACTTC.

The chain recombines TRBV5-5 with TRBJ2-7; no firm D call. V was clipped by 2 bases and J by 1 base, with 16 bases between them. The CDR3 runs 16 residues. Germline values: CDR1 SGHKS, CDR2 YYEKEE (reference sequence). The CDR3 DNA sequence: TGTGCCAGCAGCTTATCAGTATCCCCTGGTTCCTACGAGCAGTACTTC. Translation gives CASSLSVSPGSYEQYF.

The chain is built from TRBV15 and TRBJ2-5; 9 bases match TRBD1. The last part of the DNA fits TRBJ2-7 better; the J call may be wrong. The length of the CDR3 is 16 residues. Germline V gene data show CDR1 as LNHNV and CDR2 as YYDKDF (reference sequence). Here the CDR3 DNA reads TGTGCCACCAGCAGAGTATTTGGGGACAGGGCCTACGAGCAGTACTTC. Protein sequence: CATSRVFGDRAYEQYF.

The rearrangement uses TRBV28 and TRBJ2-1; 16 bases fit TRBD2. Per germline, CDR1 MDHEN and CDR2 SYDVKM. The V segment lost 2 bases and the J segment 14 bases; nucleotides outside the gene matches: 3. The CDR3 consists of 14 residues. CDR3 coding DNA: TGTGCCAGCAGTTTAGCGGGACTAGCGGGAGGGGAGTTCTTC. Translated: CASSLAGLAGGEFF.

The rearrangement uses TRBV7-6 and TRBJ1-2; D is unresolved. V lost 1 base to trimming and J lost 2 bases, with 5 bases between them. Germline V gene data show CDR1 as SGHVS and CDR2 as FNYEAQ. This CDR3 comprises 13 residues. The DNA for the CDR3 is TGTGCCAGCAGCTTAGGAGGGAACTATGGCTACACCTTC. Protein: CASSLGGNYGYTF.

The chain recombines TRBV18 with TRBJ2-3; possibly TRBD1 for D (5 bases). This CDR3 has 13 residues. Trimming removed 2 bases from V and 3 bases from J, with 6 bases in between. The germline V gene has CDR1 KGHSH and CDR2 LQKENI. The CDR3 loop is CASSPDRTDTQYF. Here the CDR3 DNA reads TGTGCCAGCTCACCAGACAGAACAGATACGCAGTATTTT.

This clone has only one observation. This chain's CDR3 is CASSPPRTHEQFF. CDR3 nucleotides: TGTGCCAGCAGCCCACCTCGGACTCATGAGCAGTTCTTC. The rearrangement uses TRBV7-9 and TRBJ2-1, with D perhaps matching TRBD2 (5 bases). The V end was cut by 5 bases, the J end by 8 bases, with 13 bases between. The CDR3 loop spans 13 amino acids. CDR1 SEHNR and CDR2 FQNEAQ come from the germline V gene (reference sequence).

V gene TRBV15 combines with J gene TRBJ2-2; no reliable D call. Germline V CDR1 and CDR2: LNHNV, YYDKDF (reference sequence). V was cut by 11 bases and J by 5 bases, with 15 bases left in between. The CDR3 has 13 amino acids. The CDR3 region has the DNA TGTGCCGCGAGTCCTCGTAGAACCGGGGAGCTGTTTTTT. Its translation is CAASPRRTGELFF.

Written as DNA, the CDR3 is TGTGCCAGTAGTCGGGCCATGCTCACAGATACGCAGTATTTT. This gives the protein CASSRAMLTDTQYF. This chain joins TRBV19 and TRBJ2-3, with D unresolved. Germline CDR1 is LNHDA and CDR2 is SQIVND (reference sequence). The CDR3 extends over 14 amino acids. V lost 5 bases and J lost 2, with 11 bases in between. Full variable domain (missing parts from reference TRBV19 and TRBJ2-3): DGGITQSPKYLFRKEGQNVTLSCEQNLNHDAMYWYRQDPGQGLRLIYYSQIVNDFQKGDIAEGYSVSREKKESFPLTVTSAQKNPTAFYLCASSRAMLTDTQYFGPGTRLTVL.

This clone occurred a few times. The V call is TRBV5-1, the J call TRBJ1-5, with 7 bases identical to TRBD1. Germline lookup yields CDR1 SGHRS and CDR2 YFSETQ. V was pared by 0 bases and J by 3 bases, with 3 bases of the junction left unmatched. The length of the CDR3 is 15 residues. Written as DNA, the CDR3 is TGCGCCAGCAGCTTGGGGGACAGTGACAATCAGCCCCAGCATTTT. It specifies CASSLGDSDNQPQHF.

The genes are TRBV6-6 and TRBJ2-7; 8 bases fit TRBD2. The CDR3 extends over 12 amino acids. Germline assignment: CDR1 MNHNY and CDR2 SVGAGI (reference sequence). V gave up 6 bases and J gave up 6 bases; unmatched junction bases: 4. The CDR3 region is CASRTGGGEQYF. CDR3 bases: TGTGCCAGCAGGACCGGGGGGGGCGAGCAGTACTTC.